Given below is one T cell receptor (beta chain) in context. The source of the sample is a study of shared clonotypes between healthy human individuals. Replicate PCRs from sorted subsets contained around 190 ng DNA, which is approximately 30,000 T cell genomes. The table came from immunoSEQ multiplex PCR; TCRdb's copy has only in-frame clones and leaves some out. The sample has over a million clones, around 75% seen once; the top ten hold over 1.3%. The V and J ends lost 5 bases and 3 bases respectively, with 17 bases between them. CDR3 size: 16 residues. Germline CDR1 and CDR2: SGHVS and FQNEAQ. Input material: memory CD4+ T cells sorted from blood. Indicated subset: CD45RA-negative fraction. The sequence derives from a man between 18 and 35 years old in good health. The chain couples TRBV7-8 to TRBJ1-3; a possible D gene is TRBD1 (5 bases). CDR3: CASSVQGVTFGNTIYF. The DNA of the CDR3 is TGTGCCAGCAGCGTCCAGGGTGTAACTTTTGGAAACACCATATATTTT.